This T cell receptor (beta chain) was sequenced in a study of CD8+CD57+ T cells in acquired aplastic anemia. The overall study: Across the sorted CD4+ and CD8+ cells, DNA amounts averaged 3.2 ug. In CD4+ cells, healthy donors produced an average of roughly 11 million reads. General study results and limits: Some 29 CD8+ CDR3 sequences were shared between patients and controls. CD8+ Simpson's diversity in patients was not significantly different from that in controls.

Genomic DNA templated the TCR beta VDJ and CDR3 profiling. TCRdb processed the reads anew with MiXCR; each CDR3 protein has one entry. Here the sample spans hundreds of thousands of distinct CDR3 sequences, approximately 70% being singletons. The CDR3 consists of 14 residues. V was clipped by 1 base and J by 7 bases, with 11 bases between them. CDR1 is SGHAT, CDR2 FQDESV, per germline (reference sequence). Of note for this clonotype: The antigen is unknown.

Sequencing used sorted CD4+, CD8+, or CD8+CD57+ T cells (not recorded which) from PBMCs. The clonotype originates from a human donor in good health, serving as a control. The V and J genes are TRBV11-1 and TRBJ2-1; TRBD2 might be the D (5 bases). CDR3 region: CASSLVAGRNEQFF. The CDR3 nucleotides are TGTGCCAGCAGCTTAGTTGCGGGCCGAAATGAGCAGTTCTTC.